This T cell receptor beta chain was sequenced for a study of blood T cell repertoires in COVID-19. Study overall: PBMCs, B-cell-depleted T cells, or T cells were the source of the cDNA or gDNA that made up the material.

The assay was immunoSEQ multiplex PCR, and TCRdb's table has in-frame clones only and misses some. The sample contains under 300,000 clones, around 90% of which appear only once. J gave up 0 bases and V 5 bases, and 12 bases lay outside the gene matches. The V gene's germline CDR1 is MGHRA and CDR2 YSYEKL. The CDR3 has 19 amino acids. This rearrangement joins TRBV4-1 to TRBJ2-1; 11 bases fit TRBD2. The sequence was collected from a man aged 45-65 years with acute or convalescent COVID-19. The sample consisted of peripheral blood. CDR3 region: CASSNLAGGLQSSYNEQFF. The DNA of the CDR3 is TGCGCCAGCAGCAACCTAGCGGGGGGACTCCAGAGCTCCTACAATGAGCAGTTCTTC.